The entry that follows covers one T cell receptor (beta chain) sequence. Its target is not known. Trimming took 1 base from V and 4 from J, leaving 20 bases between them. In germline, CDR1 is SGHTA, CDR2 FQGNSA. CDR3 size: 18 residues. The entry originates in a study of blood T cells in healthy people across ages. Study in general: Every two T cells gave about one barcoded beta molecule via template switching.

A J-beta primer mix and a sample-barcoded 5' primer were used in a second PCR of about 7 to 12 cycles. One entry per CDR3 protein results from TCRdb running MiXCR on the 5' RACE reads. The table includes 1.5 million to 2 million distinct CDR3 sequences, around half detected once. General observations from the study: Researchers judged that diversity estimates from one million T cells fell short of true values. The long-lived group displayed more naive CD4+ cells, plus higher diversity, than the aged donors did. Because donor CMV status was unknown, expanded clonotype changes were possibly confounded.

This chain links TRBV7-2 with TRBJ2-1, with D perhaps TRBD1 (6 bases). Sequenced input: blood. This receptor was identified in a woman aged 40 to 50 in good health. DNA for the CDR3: TGTGCCAGCAGCTTAGTTTACGGTAGACAGGACCAGTACAATGAGCAGTTCTTC. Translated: CASSLVYGRQDQYNEQFF.